This T cell receptor (beta chain) was captured in a study of blood T cells in healthy people across ages. This clonotype was counted between two and nine times. Combining a sample-barcoded 5' primer with a J-beta primer mix, a second PCR ran for about 6 to 11 cycles. Each cDNA molecule was tagged by a template-switch adaptor with 12 random nucleotides. MiXCR, applied by TCRdb to the 5' RACE reads, yields one record per CDR3 protein. The table shows over 450,000 distinct CDR3 sequences, with nearly 25% occurring only once. This CDR3 spans 15 amino acids. The germline V gene encodes CDR1 KGHSH and CDR2 LQKENI. With 2 bases clipped from V and 6 bases from J, the junction kept 7 bases outside the gene matches. The sample also formed part of further work on T cells of mothers and their children.

The sample consisted of blood. The V gene is TRBV18, the J gene TRBJ2-7; 10 positions agree with TRBD2. The sequence was collected from a boy aged 10-17 years in good health. The DNA of the CDR3 is TGTGCCAGCTCACCAGGCAGTTTAGCGGGAGGCGAGCAGTACTTC. It yields the protein CASSPGSLAGGEQYF.